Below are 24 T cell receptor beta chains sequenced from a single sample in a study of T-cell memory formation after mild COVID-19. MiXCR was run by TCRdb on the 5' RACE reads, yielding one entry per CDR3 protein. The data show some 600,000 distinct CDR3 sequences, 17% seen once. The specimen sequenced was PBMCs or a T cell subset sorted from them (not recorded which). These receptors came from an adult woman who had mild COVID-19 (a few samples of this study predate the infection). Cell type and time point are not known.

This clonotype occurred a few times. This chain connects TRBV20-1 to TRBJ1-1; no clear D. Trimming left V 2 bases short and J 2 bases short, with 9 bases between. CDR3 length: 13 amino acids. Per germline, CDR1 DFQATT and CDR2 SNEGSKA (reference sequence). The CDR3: CSARNPGNTEAFF. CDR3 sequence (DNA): TGCAGTGCTAGAAACCCGGGCAACACTGAAGCTTTCTTT.

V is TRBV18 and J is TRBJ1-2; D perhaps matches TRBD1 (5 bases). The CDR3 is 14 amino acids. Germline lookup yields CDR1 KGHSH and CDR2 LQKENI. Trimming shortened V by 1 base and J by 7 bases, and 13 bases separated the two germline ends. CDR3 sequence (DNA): TGTGCCAGCTCACCACTCGACAGTACTTCTGGCTACACCTTC. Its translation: CASSPLDSTSGYTF.

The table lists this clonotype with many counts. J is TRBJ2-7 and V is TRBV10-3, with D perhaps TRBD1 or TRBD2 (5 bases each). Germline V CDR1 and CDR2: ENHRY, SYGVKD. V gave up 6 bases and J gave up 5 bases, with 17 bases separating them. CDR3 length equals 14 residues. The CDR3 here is CAISASGRENEQYF. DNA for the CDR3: TGTGCCATCAGCGCCTCGGGCAGGGAGAACGAGCAGTACTTC.

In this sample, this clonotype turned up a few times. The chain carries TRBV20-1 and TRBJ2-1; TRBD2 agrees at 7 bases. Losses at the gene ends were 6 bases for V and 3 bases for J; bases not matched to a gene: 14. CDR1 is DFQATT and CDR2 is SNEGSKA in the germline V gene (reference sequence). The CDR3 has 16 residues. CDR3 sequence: CSANKWDYQYYNEQFF. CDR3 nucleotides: TGCAGTGCCAACAAATGGGACTACCAGTACTACAATGAGCAGTTCTTC.

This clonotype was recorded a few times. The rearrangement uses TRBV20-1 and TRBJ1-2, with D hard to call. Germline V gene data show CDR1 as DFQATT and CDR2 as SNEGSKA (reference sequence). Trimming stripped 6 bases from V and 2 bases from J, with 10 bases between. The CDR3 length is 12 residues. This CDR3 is CSARSLNYGYTF. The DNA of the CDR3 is TGCAGTGCCCGATCATTGAACTATGGCTACACCTTC.

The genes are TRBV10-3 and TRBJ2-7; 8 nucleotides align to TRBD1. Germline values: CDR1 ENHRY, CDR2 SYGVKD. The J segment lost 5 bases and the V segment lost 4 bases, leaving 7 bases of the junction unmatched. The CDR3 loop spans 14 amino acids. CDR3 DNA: TGTGCCATCAGTGGGGGACAGGTAATCGACGAGCAGTACTTC. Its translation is CAISGGQVIDEQYF.

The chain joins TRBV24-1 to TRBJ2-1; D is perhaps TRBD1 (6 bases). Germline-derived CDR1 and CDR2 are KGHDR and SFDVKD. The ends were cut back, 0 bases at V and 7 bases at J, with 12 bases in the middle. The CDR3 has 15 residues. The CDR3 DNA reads TGTGCCACCAGTGATTTGGATTCAGGGGAGAATGAGCAGTTCTTC. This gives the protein CATSDLDSGENEQFF.

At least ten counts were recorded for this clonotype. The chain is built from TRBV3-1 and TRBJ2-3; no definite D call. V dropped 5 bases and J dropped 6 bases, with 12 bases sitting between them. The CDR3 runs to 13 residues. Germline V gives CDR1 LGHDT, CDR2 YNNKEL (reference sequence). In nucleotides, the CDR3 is TGTGCCAGCAGCACCCCCCTGGGGGATACGCAGTATTTT. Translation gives CASSTPLGDTQYF.

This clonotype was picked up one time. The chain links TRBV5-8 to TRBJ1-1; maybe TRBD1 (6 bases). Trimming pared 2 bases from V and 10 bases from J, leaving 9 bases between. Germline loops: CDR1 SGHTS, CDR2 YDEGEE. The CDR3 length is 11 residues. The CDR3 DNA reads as TGTGCCAGCAGCTTCCAGGGGAGAGCTTTCTTT. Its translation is CASSFQGRAFF.

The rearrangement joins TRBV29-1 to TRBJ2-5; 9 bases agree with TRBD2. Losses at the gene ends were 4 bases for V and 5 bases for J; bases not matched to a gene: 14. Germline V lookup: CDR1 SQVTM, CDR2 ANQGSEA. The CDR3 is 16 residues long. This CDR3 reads CSVGGLTSGGRETQYF. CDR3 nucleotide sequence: TGCAGCGTTGGGGGCCTGACTAGCGGAGGGAGGGAGACCCAGTACTTC.

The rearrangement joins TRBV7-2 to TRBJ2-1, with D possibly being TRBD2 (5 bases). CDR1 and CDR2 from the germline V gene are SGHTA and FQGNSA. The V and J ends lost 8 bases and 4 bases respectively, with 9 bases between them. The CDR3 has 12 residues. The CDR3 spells CASRAEYNEQFF. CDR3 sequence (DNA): TGTGCCAGCCGAGCGGAGTACAATGAGCAGTTCTTC.

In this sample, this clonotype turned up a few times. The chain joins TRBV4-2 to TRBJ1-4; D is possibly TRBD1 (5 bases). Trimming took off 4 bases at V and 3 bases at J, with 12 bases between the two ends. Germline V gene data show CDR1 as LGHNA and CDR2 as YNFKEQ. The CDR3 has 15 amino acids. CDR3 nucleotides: TGTGCCAGCAGCCTACAGGCCGCAGCTAATGAAAAACTGTTTTTT. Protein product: CASSLQAAANEKLFF.

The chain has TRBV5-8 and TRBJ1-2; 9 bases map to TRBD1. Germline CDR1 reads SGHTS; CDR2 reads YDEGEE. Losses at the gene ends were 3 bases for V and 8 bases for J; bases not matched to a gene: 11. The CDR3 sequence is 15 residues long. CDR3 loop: CASSSGQGPTIGYTF. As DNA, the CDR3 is TGTGCCAGCAGCTCGGGACAGGGACCCACGATCGGCTACACCTTC.

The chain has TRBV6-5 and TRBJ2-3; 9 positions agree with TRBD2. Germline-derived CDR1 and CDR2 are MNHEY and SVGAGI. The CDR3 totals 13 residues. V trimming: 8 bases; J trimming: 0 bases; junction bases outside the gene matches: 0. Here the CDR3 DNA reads TGTGCCAGCCTAGCGGGGAGCACAGATACGCAGTATTTT. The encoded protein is CASLAGSTDTQYF.

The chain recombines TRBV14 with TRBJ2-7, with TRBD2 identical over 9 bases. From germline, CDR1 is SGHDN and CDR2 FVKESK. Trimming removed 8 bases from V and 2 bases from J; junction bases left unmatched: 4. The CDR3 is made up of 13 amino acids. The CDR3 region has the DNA TGTGCCAGCCGCCGCGGGGGGGCCTACGAGCAGTACTTC. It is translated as CASRRGGAYEQYF. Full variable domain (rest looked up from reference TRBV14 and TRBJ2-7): EAGVTQFPSHSVIEKGQTVTLRCDPISGHDNLYWYRRVMGKEIKFLLHFVKESKQDESGMPNNRFLAERTGGTYSTLKVQPAELEDSGVYFCASRRGGAYEQYFGPGTRLTVT.

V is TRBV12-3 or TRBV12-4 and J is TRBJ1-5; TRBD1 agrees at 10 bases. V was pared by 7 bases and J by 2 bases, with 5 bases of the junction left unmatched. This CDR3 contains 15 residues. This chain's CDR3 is CASNAGQGGNQPQHF. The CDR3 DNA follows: TGTGCCAGCAACGCCGGACAGGGGGGCAATCAGCCCCAGCATTTT.

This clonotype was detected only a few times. The chain's CDR3 is CASSSGLAGFASDEQFF. DNA of the CDR3: TGTGCCAGCAGTTCGGGACTAGCGGGGTTTGCCTCCGATGAGCAGTTCTTC. This rearrangement joins TRBV6-2 or TRBV6-3 to TRBJ2-1; TRBD2 agrees at 13 bases. CDR3 length: 17 amino acids. CDR1 is MNHEY, CDR2 SVGEGT, per germline. J gave up 8 bases and V 4 bases, and 11 bases lay outside the gene matches.

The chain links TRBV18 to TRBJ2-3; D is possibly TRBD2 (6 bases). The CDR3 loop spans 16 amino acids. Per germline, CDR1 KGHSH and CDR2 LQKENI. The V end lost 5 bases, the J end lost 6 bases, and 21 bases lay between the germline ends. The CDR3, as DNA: TGTGCCAGCTCAGGAAGCAGGAGGGGTTTCTTTGATACGCAGTATTTT. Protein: CASSGSRRGFFDTQYF. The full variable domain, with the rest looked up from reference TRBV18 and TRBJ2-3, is NAGVMQNPRHLVRRRGQEARLRCSPMKGHSHVYWYRQLPEEGLKFMVYLQKENIIDESGMPKERFSAEFPKEGPSILRIQQVVRGDSAAYFCASSGSRRGFFDTQYFGPGTRLTVL.

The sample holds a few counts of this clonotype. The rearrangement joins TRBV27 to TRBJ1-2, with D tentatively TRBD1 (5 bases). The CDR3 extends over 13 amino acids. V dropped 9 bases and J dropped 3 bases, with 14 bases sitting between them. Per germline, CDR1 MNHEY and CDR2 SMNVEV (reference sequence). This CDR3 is CASGGAGYYGYTF. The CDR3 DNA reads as TGTGCCAGTGGAGGGGCAGGGTACTATGGCTACACCTTC.

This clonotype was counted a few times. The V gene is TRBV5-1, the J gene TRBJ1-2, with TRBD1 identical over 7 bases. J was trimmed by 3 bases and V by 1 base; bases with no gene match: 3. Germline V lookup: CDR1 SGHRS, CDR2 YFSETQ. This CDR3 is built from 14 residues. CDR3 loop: CASSLSTGDYGYTF. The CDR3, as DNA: TGCGCCAGCAGCTTGAGTACAGGGGACTATGGCTACACCTTC.

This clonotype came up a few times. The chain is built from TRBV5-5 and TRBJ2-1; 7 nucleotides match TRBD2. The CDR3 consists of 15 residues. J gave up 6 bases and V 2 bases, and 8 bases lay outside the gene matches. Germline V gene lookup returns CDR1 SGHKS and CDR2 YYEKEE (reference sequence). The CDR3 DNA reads TGTGCCAGCAGCTTATCGGGGGAGGGCCGCAATGAGCAGTTCTTC. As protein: CASSLSGEGRNEQFF.

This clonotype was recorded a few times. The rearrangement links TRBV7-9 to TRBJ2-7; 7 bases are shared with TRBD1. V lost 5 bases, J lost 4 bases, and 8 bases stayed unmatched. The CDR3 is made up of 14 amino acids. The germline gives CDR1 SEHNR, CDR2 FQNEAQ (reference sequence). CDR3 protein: CASSPGTVWYEQYF. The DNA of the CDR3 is TGTGCCAGCAGCCCCGGGACAGTGTGGTACGAGCAGTACTTC.

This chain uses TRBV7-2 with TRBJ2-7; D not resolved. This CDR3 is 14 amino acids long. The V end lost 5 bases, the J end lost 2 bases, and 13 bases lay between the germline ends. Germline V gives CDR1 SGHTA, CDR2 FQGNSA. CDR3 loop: CASSIGVGAYEQYF. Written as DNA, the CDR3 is TGTGCCAGCAGCATTGGGGTCGGAGCCTACGAGCAGTACTTC.

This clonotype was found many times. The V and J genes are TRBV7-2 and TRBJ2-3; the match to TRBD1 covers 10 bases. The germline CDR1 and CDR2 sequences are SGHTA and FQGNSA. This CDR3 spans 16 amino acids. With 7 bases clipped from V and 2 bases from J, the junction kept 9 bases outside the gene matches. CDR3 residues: CASNSGTGVFTDTQYF. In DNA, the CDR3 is TGTGCCAGCAATTCCGGGACAGGGGTGTTCACAGATACGCAGTATTTT.